These T cell receptor beta chains were read from a single sample in a study of identical twins. TCRdb re-analysed the 5' RACE reads in MiXCR, keeping a single row per CDR3 protein. The sample includes some 330,000 distinct CDR3 sequences, roughly 9% of them seen just once. Sequences were obtained from naive T cells sorted from blood. The receptors here all came from a woman aged 45-65 years in good health. Each CDR3 is given with its conserved first and last residue. The D gene is left open where the match is weak. Expanded clones are given a class, and other clones once, few, many or no size at all.

>.|TRBJ2-5|TRBV20-1|TRBD2
TGCAGTGCTAGAGATCGGGCGGGAGGGACCCAGTACTTC
CSARDRAGGTQYF
>.|TRBJ2-1|TRBV11-2|TRBD2
TGTGCCAGCAGCTTAGTCTCAGCGGGAGTCGACTACAATGAGCAGTTCTTC
CASSLVSAGVDYNEQFF
>.|TRBJ2-1|TRBV12-3/TRBV12-4|TRBD2
TGTGCCAGCAGTTCACCGGGACTACCAAACAATGAGCAGTTCTTC
CASSSPGLPNNEQFF
>many|TRBJ2-5|TRBV5-1|.
TGCGCCAGCAGCTTGGCTGGGGGTTCGGAGACCCAGTACTTC
CASSLAGGSETQYF
>many|TRBJ2-5|TRBV24-1|.
TGTGCCACCAGTTCTAGGCTCCAAGAGACCCAGTACTTC
CATSSRLQETQYF
>.|TRBJ2-1|TRBV27|TRBD1
TGTGCCAGCAGTTTATACCGGGACAGGGGGGGGAATGAGCAGTTCTTC
CASSLYRDRGGNEQFF
>few|TRBJ2-2|TRBV3-1|.
TGTGCCAGCAGCCAAGCCGCAAGTTTCTACACCGGGGAGCTGTTTTTT
CASSQAASFYTGELFF
>.|TRBJ1-5|TRBV28|.
TGTGCCAGCAGTTTAAGGGCTGTAAGACGCAATCAGCCCCAGCATTTT
CASSLRAVRRNQPQHF
>few|TRBJ2-2|TRBV24-1|TRBD1
TGTGCCACCAGTCCCCCGGGACAGTTCACCGGGGAGCTGTTTTTT
CATSPPGQFTGELFF
>few|TRBJ1-2|TRBV27|.
TGTGCCAGCAGTTTCCGTACAGGGTGGGACTATGGCTACACCTTC
CASSFRTGWDYGYTF
>.|TRBJ2-1|TRBV5-1|.
TGCGCCAGCAGCTTGATGCAGGGGGGGAATGAGCAGTTCTTC
CASSLMQGGNEQFF
>once|TRBJ2-4|TRBV12-3/TRBV12-4|TRBD1
TGTGCTAGCAACTTCGCCGGACAGGACATTCAGTACTTC
CASNFAGQDIQYF
>many|TRBJ2-3|TRBV3-1|.
TGTGCCAGCACTTTGGGAGGTACGCAGTATTTT
CASTLGGTQYF
>many|TRBJ1-6|TRBV4-1|TRBD1
TGCGCCAGCAGCCGGGAAGGACAGGATGATTCACCCCTCCACTTT
CASSREGQDDSPLHF
>many|TRBJ1-1|TRBV7-2|.
TGTGCCAGCAGCTTAAGAGTGTCCCCTGAAGCTTTCTTT
CASSLRVSPEAFF
>many|TRBJ1-2|TRBV27|TRBD1
TGTGCCAGCAGCCTCGACAGGGGCTATGGCTACACCTTC
CASSLDRGYGYTF
>.|TRBJ2-3|TRBV19|TRBD1
TGTGCCAGTAGTATTGGACAGGGGGCGGCAGATACGCAGTATTTT
CASSIGQGAADTQYF